This record concerns one T cell receptor beta chain sequence. What it binds is unknown. V was pared by 7 bases and J by 5 bases, with 12 bases of the junction left unmatched. Germline V CDR1 and CDR2: GTSNPN, SVGIG (reference sequence). The CDR3 length is 14 residues. The record originates from a study of OX40 agonist ivuxolimab in advanced cancers. Sequencing was performed with immunoSEQ multiplex PCR; in TCRdb, only in-frame clones are kept and a portion is missing. The sample has tens of thousands of clones; approximately 86% are singletons. The study's findings and limits: Expanded clones were, on average, more numerous among CD8+ T cells than CD4+.

The sequence derives from an adult with an advanced solid tumor such as melanoma, head and neck, liver or kidney cancer. The sequences come from CD4+ or CD8+ T cells sorted from blood, collected in a trial of the OX40 agonist ivuxolimab. J is TRBJ1-2 and V is TRBV30; 8 bases agree with TRBD1. In DNA, the CDR3 is TGTGCCTCAGCCGGGACAGGAGGATTATATGGCTACACCTTC. Translation: CASAGTGGLYGYTF.